This T cell receptor (beta chain) was sequenced in a study of blood T cell repertoires in COVID-19. Study at large: Acute and convalescent COVID-19 specimens originated in the United States, Italy and Spain. T cells, B-cell-depleted T cells, or PBMCs supplied cDNA or gDNA.

In the study's own analysis: Using reference gene primer amplification, nucleated cell counts were estimated. Here immunoSEQ multiplex PCR was the method, and the copy in TCRdb shows in-frame clones only, minus some. V, J and clone size reflect that table, while D and trimming were determined from the DNA. Among under 300,000 clones listed, roughly nine tenths were seen once. In its sample, this clone was seen once. Germline V lookup: CDR1 SGDLS, CDR2 YYNGEE. V lost 2 bases and J lost 1; bases outside the gene matches: 0. The CDR3 consists of 13 residues. Sequencing used peripheral blood. The clonotype originates from a man in his late teens or twenties with active or convalescent COVID-19. V and J are TRBV9 and TRBJ2-7; 7 nucleotides align to TRBD1. CDR3 amino acids: CASSVGQSYEQYF. The CDR3 DNA reads TGTGCCAGCAGCGTGGGACAGTCCTACGAGCAGTACTTC.